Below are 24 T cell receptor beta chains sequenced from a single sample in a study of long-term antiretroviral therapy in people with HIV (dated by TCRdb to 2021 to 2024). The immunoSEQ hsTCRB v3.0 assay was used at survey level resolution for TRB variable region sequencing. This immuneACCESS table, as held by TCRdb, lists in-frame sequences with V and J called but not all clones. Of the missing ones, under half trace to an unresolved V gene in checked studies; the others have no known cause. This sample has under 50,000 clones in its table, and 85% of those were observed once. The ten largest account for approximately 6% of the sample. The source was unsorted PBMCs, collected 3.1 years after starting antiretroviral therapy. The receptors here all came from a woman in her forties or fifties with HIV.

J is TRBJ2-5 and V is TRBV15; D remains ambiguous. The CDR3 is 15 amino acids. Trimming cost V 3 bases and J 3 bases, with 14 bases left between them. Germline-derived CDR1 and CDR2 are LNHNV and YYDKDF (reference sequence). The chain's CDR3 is CATSRGRVNEETQYF. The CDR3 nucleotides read TGTGCCACCAGCAGGGGCCGCGTAAACGAAGAGACCCAGTACTTC.

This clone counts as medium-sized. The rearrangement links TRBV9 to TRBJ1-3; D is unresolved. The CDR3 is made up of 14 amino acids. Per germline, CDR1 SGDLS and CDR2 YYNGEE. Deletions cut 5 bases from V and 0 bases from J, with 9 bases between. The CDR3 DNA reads TGTGCCAGCAGGGCCGGAGACTCTGGAAACACCATATATTTT. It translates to CASRAGDSGNTIYF.

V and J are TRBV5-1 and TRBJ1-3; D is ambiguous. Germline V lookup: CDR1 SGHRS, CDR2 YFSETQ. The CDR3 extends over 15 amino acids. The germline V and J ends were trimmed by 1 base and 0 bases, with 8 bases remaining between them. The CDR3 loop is CASSLSMSSGNTIYF. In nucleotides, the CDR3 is TGCGCCAGCAGCTTGTCGATGAGCTCTGGAAACACCATATATTTT.

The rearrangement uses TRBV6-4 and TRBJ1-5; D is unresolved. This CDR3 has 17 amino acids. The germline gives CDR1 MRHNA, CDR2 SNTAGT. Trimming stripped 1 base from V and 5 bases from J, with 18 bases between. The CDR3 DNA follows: TGTGCCAGCAGTGACTTCTATACTAACGGAGCTGATCAGCCCCAGCATTTT. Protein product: CASSDFYTNGADQPQHF.

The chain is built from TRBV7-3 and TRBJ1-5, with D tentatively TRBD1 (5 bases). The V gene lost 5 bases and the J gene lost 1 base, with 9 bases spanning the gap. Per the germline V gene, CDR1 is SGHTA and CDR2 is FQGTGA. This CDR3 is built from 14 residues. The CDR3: CASSQGGSNQPQHF. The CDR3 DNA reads TGTGCCAGCAGCCAGGGAGGGAGCAATCAGCCCCAGCATTTT.

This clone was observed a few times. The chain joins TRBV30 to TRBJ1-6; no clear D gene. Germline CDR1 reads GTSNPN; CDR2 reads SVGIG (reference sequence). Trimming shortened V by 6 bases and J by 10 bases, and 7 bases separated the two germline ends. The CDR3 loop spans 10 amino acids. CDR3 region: CACQGSPLHF. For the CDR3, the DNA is TGTGCCTGCCAAGGGTCACCCCTCCACTTT.

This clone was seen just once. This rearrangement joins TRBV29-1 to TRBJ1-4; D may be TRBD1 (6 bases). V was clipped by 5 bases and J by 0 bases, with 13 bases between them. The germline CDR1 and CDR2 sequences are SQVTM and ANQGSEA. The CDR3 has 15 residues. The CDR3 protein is CSVQQGGATNEKLFF. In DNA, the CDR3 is TGCAGCGTTCAACAGGGCGGTGCAACTAATGAAAAACTGTTTTTT. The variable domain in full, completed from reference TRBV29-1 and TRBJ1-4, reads SAVISQKPSRDICQRGTSLTIQCQVDSQVTMMFWYRQQPGQSLTLIATANQGSEATYESGFVIDKFPISRPNLTFSTLTVSNMSPEDSSIYLCSVQQGGATNEKLFFGSGTQLSVL.

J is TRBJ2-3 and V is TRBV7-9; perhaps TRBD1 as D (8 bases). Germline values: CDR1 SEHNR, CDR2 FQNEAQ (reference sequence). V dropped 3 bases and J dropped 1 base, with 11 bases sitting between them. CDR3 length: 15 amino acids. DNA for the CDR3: TGTGCCAGCAGCTTTACAGGGGGGGGCACAGATACGCAGTATTTT. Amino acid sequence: CASSFTGGGTDTQYF. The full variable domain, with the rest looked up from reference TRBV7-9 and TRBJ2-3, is DTGVSQNPRHKITKRGQNVTFRCDPISEHNRLYWYRQTLGQGPEFLTYFQNEAQLEKSRLLSDRFSAERPKGSFSTLEIQRTEQGDSAMYLCASSFTGGGTDTQYFGPGTRLTVL.

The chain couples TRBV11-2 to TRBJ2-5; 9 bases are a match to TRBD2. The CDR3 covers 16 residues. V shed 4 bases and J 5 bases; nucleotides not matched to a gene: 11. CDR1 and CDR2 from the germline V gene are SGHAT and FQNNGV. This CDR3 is CASSSPRGGGGETQYF. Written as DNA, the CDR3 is TGTGCCAGCAGCTCTCCGCGGGGGGGCGGTGGGGAGACCCAGTACTTC.

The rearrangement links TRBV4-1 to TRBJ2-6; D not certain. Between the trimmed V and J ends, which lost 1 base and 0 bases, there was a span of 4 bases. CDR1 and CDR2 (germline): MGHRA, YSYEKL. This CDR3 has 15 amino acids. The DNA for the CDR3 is TGCGCCAGCAGCCAAGGACCCTCTGGGGCCAACGTCCTGACTTTC. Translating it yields CASSQGPSGANVLTF.

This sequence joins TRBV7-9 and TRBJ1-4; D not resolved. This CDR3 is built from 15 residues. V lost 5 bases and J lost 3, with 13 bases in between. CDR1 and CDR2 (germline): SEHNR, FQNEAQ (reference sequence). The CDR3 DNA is TGTGCCAGCAGCCATAACTCCGGGGCTAATGAAAAACTGTTTTTT. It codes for CASSHNSGANEKLFF. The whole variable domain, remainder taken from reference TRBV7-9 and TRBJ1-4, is DTGVSQNPRHKITKRGQNVTFRCDPISEHNRLYWYRQTLGQGPEFLTYFQNEAQLEKSRLLSDRFSAERPKGSFSTLEIQRTEQGDSAMYLCASSHNSGANEKLFFGSGTQLSVL.

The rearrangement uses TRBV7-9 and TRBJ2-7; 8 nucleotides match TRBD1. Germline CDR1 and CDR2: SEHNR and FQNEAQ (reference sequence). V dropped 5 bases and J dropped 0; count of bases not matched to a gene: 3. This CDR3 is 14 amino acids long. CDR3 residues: CASSPGTGSYEQYF. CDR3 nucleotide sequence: TGTGCCAGCAGCCCCGGGACAGGCTCCTACGAGCAGTACTTC.

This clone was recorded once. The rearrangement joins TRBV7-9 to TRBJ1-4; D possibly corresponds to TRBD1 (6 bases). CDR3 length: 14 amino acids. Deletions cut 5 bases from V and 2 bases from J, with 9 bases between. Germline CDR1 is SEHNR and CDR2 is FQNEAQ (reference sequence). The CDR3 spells CASSPGATNEKLFF. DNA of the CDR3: TGTGCCAGCAGCCCAGGGGCGACTAATGAAAAACTGTTTTTT.

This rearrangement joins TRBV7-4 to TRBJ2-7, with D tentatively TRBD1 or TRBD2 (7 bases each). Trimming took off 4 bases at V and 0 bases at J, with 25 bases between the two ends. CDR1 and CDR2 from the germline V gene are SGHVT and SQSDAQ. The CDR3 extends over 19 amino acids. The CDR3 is CASSSRRTRGGYRSYEQYF. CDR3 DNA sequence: TGTGCCAGCAGCTCAAGGAGGACCAGGGGGGGATACCGCTCCTACGAGCAGTACTTC.

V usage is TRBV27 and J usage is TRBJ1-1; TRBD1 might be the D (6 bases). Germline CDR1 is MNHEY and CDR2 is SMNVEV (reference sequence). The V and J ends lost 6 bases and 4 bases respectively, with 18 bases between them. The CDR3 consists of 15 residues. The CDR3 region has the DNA TGTGCCAGCAGGACTCGTGGGGGCAGGGGCACTGAAGCTTTCTTT. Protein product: CASRTRGGRGTEAFF.

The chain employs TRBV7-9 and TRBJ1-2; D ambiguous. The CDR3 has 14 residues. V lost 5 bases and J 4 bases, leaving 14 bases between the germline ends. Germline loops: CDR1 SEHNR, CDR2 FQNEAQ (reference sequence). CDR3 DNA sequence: TGTGCCAGCAGCCCCCCCGGGCTCCTCTATGGCTACACCTTC. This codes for CASSPPGLLYGYTF. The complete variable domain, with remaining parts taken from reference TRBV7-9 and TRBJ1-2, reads DTGVSQNPRHKITKRGQNVTFRCDPISEHNRLYWYRQTLGQGPEFLTYFQNEAQLEKSRLLSDRFSAERPKGSFSTLEIQRTEQGDSAMYLCASSPPGLLYGYTFGSGTRLTVV.

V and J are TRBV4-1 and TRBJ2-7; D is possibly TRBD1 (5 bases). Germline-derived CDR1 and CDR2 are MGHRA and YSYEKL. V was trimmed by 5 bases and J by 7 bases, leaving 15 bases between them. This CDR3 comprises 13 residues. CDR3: CASSWSTVKEQYF. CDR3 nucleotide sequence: TGCGCCAGCAGCTGGTCGACAGTAAAAGAGCAGTACTTC.

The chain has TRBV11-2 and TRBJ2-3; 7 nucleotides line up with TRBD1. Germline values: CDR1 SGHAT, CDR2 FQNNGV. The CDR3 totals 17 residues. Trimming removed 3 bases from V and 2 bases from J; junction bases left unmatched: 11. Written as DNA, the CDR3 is TGTGCCAGCAGCTTCAGGGGGTTCGAAGAACTCACAGATACGCAGTATTTT. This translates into CASSFRGFEELTDTQYF. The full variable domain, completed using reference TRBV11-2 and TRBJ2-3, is EAGVAQSPRYKIIEKRQSVAFWCNPISGHATLYWYQQILGQGPKLLIQFQNNGVVDDSQLPKDRFSAERLKGVDSTLKIQPAKLEDSAVYLCASSFRGFEELTDTQYFGPGTRLTVL.

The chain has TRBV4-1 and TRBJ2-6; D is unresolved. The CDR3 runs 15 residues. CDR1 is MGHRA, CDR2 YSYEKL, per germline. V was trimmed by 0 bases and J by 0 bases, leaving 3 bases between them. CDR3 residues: CASSQEGSGANVLTF. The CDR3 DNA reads TGCGCCAGCAGCCAAGAGGGCTCTGGGGCCAACGTCCTGACTTTC.

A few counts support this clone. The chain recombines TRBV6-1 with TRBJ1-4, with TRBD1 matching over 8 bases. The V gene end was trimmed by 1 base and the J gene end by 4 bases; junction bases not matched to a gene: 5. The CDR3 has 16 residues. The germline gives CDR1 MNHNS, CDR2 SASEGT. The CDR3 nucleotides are TGTGCCAGCAGTGAAGAAGCAGGGGGCGGTAATGAAAAACTGTTTTTT. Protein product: CASSEEAGGGNEKLFF.

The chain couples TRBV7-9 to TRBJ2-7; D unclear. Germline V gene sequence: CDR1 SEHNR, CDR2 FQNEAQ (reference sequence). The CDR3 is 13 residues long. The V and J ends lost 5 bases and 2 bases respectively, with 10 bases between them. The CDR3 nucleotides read TGTGCCAGCAGCCCGGACCGAGCCTACGAGCAGTACTTC. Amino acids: CASSPDRAYEQYF.

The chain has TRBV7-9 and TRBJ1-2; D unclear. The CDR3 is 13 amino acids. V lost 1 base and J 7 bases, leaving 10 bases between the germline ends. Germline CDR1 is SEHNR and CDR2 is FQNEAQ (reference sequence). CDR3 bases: TGTGCCAGCAGCTTAGAGATGACGCGTGGCTACACCTTC. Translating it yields CASSLEMTRGYTF.

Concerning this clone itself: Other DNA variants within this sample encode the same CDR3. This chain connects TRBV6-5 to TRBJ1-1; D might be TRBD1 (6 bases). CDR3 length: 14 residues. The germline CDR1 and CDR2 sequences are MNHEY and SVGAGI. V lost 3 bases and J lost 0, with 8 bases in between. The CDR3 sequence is CASSYQGMNTEAFF. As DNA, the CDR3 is TGTGCCAGCAGTTATCAGGGGATGAACACTGAAGCTTTCTTT.

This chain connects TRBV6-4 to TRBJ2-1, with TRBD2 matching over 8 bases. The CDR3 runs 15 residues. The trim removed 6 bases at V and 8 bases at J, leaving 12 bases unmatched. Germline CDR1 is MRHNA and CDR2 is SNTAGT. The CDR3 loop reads CASSPGGAWIDEQFF. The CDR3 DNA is TGTGCCAGCAGCCCCGGGGGGGCCTGGATCGATGAGCAGTTCTTC.